The TCR beta chain described here comes from a study of T cell responses to AZD1222 COVID-19 vaccine (dated by TCRdb to 2020 to 2022). For context, the study as a whole: A total of more than 230 trial participants underwent TCR sequencing, of whom 207 had received two doses of AZD1222 and roughly 26 had received two doses of the MenACWY control vaccine. Trial participants were enrolled by age into subgroups of 18-55, 56-69 and 70-plus years, and around 150, 28 and 57 TCR-sequenced participants, respectively, were included in these subgroups. The paper as a whole reports these results and caveats: Spike-specific TCR breadth and depth rose significantly after two AZD1222 doses compared with day 0 and with MenACWY recipients. Participants were mostly white British, with more females than males. The authors suggested clonal diversity may have been underestimated. Only five or six AZD1222 recipients were SARS-CoV-2 seropositive at baseline, limiting conclusions about previously exposed vaccinees. The 56-69-year group was small, and its depth increase did not reach significance, likely because of low power. CD4 TCRs associated with the vaccine covered the entire spike protein, and the dominant responses were in regions 160-218 and 743-854. Reportedly, close to half of the unique spike-specific TCRs recognized epitopes lying outside the regions that are mutated in the B.1.351 and B.1.1.7 variants. Because no samples from the day 14 peak response were available, repertoires could be characterized only after the peak T cell response.

V is shortened by 8 bases, J by 5 bases, and the region joining them spans 19 bases. Including the terminal cysteine and phenylalanine, the CDR3 comprises 15 residues. Only the CDR3 region is kept as DNA, spanning 45 bases read in frame from base 1. The sample's time point, from its label and the paper: about 28 days (+/-7) after the second vaccine dose. The sample's treatment or condition label is to be understood as: meningococcal conjugate vaccine given as trial control. Vaccinee samples came from UK trials COV001 and COV002, including a single-blind randomized controlled phase 2/3 trial of AZD1222 (ChAdOx1 nCoV-19) in healthy adults. Trial participant PBMC samples were collected at day 0 and day 28 after the second dose for TCRbeta chain sequencing. This clone was seen repeatedly, ten times or more. The specificity of this receptor is unknown. Base qualities are not at hand, and no much larger clone is one base apart.

The CDR3 regions of human TCRbeta chains were subjected to immunosequencing. The study's own analysis went as follows. Repertoire TCRs were matched against a reference library of SARS-CoV-2-specific TCRs generated with the MIRA antigen-specificity platform. Breadth was defined as the fraction of unique TCRs that were SARS-CoV-2-associated. Depth was defined as the fraction of total T cells that were SARS-CoV-2-associated. Using the MIRA data, each spike-specific TCR was assigned both to the spike region to which the TCR was reactive and to a CD4 or CD8 class. Log10-transformed breadth and depth values were compared by one-way ANOVA with Sidak's multiple comparisons tests. TCRdb took this table from immuneACCESS and kept in-frame rearrangements with V and J called. Such tables lack part of the clones; where checked against another copy, unresolved V genes explain under half of the gap, and the rest is unexplained. For V, J and clone size, that table is used; D and trimming come from the DNA. The sample records about 76,000 clones, around 80% of which are singletons. The leading ten clones occupy 27% of the sample.

Material: peripheral blood, obtained 28 days after the second dose of the MenACWY control vaccine. The clonotype was recovered from an adult who received the MenACWY meningococcal vaccine as a control. Rearrangement joined TRBV23-1 to TRBJ1-5, and perhaps TRBD1 as D gene, on 6 matching bases. TRBV23-1 belongs to the ORF category, with a function that is uncertain. In nucleotide form, the sequence is TGCGCCAGCGAAAACTCTAGGGGGGTGGATCAGCCCCAGCATTTT. Translated, it gives CASENSRGVDQPQHF.